This T cell receptor beta chain was recorded in a study of T cell responses to AZD1222 COVID-19 vaccine. The study's findings and limits: Among spike-specific TCRs, nearly half reportedly target unmutated variant regions. CD4 TCRs linked to vaccination spanned spike, dominating at 160-218 and 743-854. Elevations in Spike-specific TCR breadth and depth followed administration of two AZD1222 doses. Donors, mostly white British, included more females; clonal diversity was possibly underestimated.

The CDR3 runs to 13 residues. CDR1 and CDR2 (germline): SGHTA, FQGNSA. V shed 3 bases and J shed 6 bases, with 11 bases lying between them. Only a few counts were recorded for this clone. Its cognate antigen is unknown. Assay: immunoSEQ multiplex PCR; the TCRdb copy retains only in-frame clones and omits some. The repertoire holds over 95,000 clones, with 70% to 90% as singletons. This receptor was identified in an adult who received the AZD1222 COVID-19 vaccine. The sample here was peripheral blood, taken 28 days after the second AZD1222 dose. The chain couples TRBV7-2 to TRBJ1-1, with D tentatively TRBD1 (6 bases). As DNA, the CDR3 is TGTGCCAGCAGCTTTTTAGGGGGTTCTGAAGCTTTCTTT. Translating it yields CASSFLGGSEAFF.